The next 2 T cell receptor beta chains were all read from a single sample in a study of OX40 agonist ivuxolimab in advanced cancers. Here immunoSEQ multiplex PCR was the method, and the copy in TCRdb shows in-frame clones only, minus some. The sample has tens of thousands of clones; about nine tenths are singletons. The source was CD4+ or CD8+ T cells sorted from blood, collected in a trial of the OX40 agonist ivuxolimab. These receptors were taken from an adult with an advanced solid tumor such as melanoma, head and neck, liver or kidney cancer.

The CDR3 DNA follows: TGTGCCAGCAGCTCACCTGGCCAGACGAACACCGGGGAGCTGTTTTTT. Translation: CASSSPGQTNTGELFF. The chain employs TRBV28 and TRBJ2-2, with D uncertain. This CDR3 region has 16 residues. V lost 6 bases and J lost 0, with 14 bases in between. Looked up from germline, CDR1 is MDHEN and CDR2 is SYDVKM.

A remark on this clone: Other nucleotide sequences from this sample produce the same CDR3. The genes are TRBV7-2 and TRBJ2-2, with D possibly TRBD2 on 6 matching bases. V was shortened by 2 bases and J by 5 bases, with 12 bases between the two germline ends. CDR1 and CDR2 from the germline V gene are SGHTA and FQGNSA. This CDR3 is 15 amino acids long. DNA of the CDR3: TGTGCCAGCAGCTTACCGGGGGTTCGGACCGGGGAGCTGTTTTTT. It is translated as CASSLPGVRTGELFF.